A single count supports the clone carrying this T cell receptor beta chain. This specimen belongs to a study of control samples from healthy donors and cancer patients. CDR1 is LNHDA, CDR2 SQIVND, per germline (reference sequence). The ends lost 6 bases at V and 5 bases at J; junction bases unmatched: 3. This CDR3 spans 13 amino acids. The repertoire was sequenced with immunoSEQ multiplex PCR; TCRdb's copy has only in-frame clones and lacks some. Of approximately 140,000 clones in the sample, more than 80% are singletons; the top ten hold less than 8.5%. This chain joins TRBV19 and TRBJ2-3, with TRBD1 identical over 9 bases. The specimen was blood. The receptor was derived from a man aged 18 to 30 in good health. The CDR3 sequence: CASRGTGKDTQYF. For the CDR3, the DNA is TGTGCCAGTAGAGGGACAGGGAAAGATACGCAGTATTTT.